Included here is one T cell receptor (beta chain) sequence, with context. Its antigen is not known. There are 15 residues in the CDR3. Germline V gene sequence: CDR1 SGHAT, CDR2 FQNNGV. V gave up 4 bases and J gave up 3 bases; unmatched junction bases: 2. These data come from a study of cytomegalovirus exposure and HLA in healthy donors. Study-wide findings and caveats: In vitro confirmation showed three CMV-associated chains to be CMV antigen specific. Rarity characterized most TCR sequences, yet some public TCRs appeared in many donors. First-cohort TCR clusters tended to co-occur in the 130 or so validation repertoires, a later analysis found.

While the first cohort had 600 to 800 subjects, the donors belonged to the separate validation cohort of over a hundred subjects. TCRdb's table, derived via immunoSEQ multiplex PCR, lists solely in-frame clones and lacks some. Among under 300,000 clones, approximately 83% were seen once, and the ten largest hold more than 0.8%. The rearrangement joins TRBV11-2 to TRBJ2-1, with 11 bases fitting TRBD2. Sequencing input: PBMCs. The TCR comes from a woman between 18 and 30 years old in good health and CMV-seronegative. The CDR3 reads CASSSTSGIYNEQFF. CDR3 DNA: TGTGCCAGCAGCTCGACTAGCGGGATCTACAATGAGCAGTTCTTC.